One sample yielded the 7 T cell receptor beta chains listed below, sequenced in a study of cytomegalovirus exposure and HLA in healthy donors (dated by TCRdb to about 2017). Receptors were amplified or captured by the immunoSEQ multiplex PCR assay. TCRdb holds this immuneACCESS table with in-frame rearrangements only. Some clones are missing; in checked studies, unresolved V genes explain under half, and the rest has no known cause. The sample contains over 120,000 clones, 85% to 95% of them found a single time. Approximately 2% of the sample goes to the ten largest clones. Input material: PBMCs. These receptors were obtained from a man aged 18 to 29 in good health and CMV-seropositive.

J is TRBJ1-4 and V is TRBV5-6; D possibly corresponds to TRBD1 (6 bases). Germline V gives CDR1 SGHDT, CDR2 YYEEEE. V was cut by 3 bases and J by 6 bases, with 15 bases left in between. The CDR3 has 15 amino acids. The CDR3 reads CASSYRTAGDEKLFF. The CDR3 DNA sequence: TGTGCCAGCAGCTACCGGACAGCGGGGGATGAAAAACTGTTTTTT.

The rearrangement joins TRBV27 to TRBJ1-5, with D tentatively TRBD1 (6 bases). The germline V gene encodes CDR1 MNHEY and CDR2 SMNVEV (reference sequence). Deletions cut 4 bases from V and 0 bases from J, with 16 bases between. The CDR3 consists of 17 residues. The CDR3 loop reads CASSSPGHPYSNQPQHF. CDR3 nucleotides: TGTGCCAGCAGTTCCCCGGGACACCCTTATAGCAATCAGCCCCAGCATTTT.

The chain is built from TRBV14 and TRBJ2-7; TRBD2 matches at 8 bases. This CDR3 spans 15 amino acids. V was clipped by 4 bases and J by 2 bases; unmatched bases: 7. The germline gives CDR1 SGHDN, CDR2 FVKESK. CDR3 nucleotide sequence: TGTGCCAGCAGCCGCCGACTAGCGTACACCTACGAGCAGTACTTC. Protein: CASSRRLAYTYEQYF.

V and J are TRBV7-9 and TRBJ2-3, with 14 bases lining up with TRBD2. The trim removed 4 bases at V and 2 bases at J, leaving 5 bases unmatched. The CDR3 loop spans 17 amino acids. Germline V gene sequence: CDR1 SEHNR, CDR2 FQNEAQ (reference sequence). In nucleotides, the CDR3 is TGTGCCAGCAGCTCCGGGACTAGCGGGAGTTTCACAGATACGCAGTATTTT. Encoded protein: CASSSGTSGSFTDTQYF.

This chain uses TRBV4-1 with TRBJ1-2, with D perhaps TRBD1 (6 bases). Per germline, CDR1 MGHRA and CDR2 YSYEKL. The CDR3 totals 13 residues. Trimming removed 1 base at V and 12 bases at J, with 15 bases between. The CDR3 region is CASSQASGGGDTF. CDR3 in DNA: TGCGCCAGCAGCCAAGCGTCGGGGGGCGGGGACACCTTC.

The chain employs TRBV6-4 and TRBJ2-5, with D possibly TRBD1 on 5 matching bases. Germline loops: CDR1 MRHNA, CDR2 SNTAGT. The CDR3 contains 11 residues. Trimming left V 3 bases short and J 9 bases short, with 8 bases between. As DNA, the CDR3 is TGTGCCAGCAGTGAGCAAGGGGCCCAGTACTTC. Amino acid sequence: CASSEQGAQYF.

This clone was detected once. The V call is TRBV6-6, the J call TRBJ1-2, with D possibly TRBD1 on 5 matching bases. The length of the CDR3 is 16 residues. Trimming pared 6 bases from V and 8 bases from J, leaving 25 bases between. Germline V CDR1 and CDR2: MNHNY, SVGAGI (reference sequence). DNA for the CDR3: TGTGCCAGCAGGCCAAAGGATGACAGCGCTCCCGGGGGCTACACCTTC. It is translated as CASRPKDDSAPGGYTF.